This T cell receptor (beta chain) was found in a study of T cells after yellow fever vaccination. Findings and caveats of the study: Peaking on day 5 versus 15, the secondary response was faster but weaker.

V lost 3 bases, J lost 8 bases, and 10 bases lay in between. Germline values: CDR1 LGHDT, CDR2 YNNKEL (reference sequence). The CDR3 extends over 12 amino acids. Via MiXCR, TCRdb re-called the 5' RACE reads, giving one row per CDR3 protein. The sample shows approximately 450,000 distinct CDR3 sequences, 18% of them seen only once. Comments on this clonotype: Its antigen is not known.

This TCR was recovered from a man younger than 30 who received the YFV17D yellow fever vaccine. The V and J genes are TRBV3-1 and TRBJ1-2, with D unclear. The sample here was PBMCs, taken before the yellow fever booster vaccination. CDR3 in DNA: TGTGCCAGCAGCCAGATGGGCTTGGGCTACACCTTC. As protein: CASSQMGLGYTF.